The sequence of this TCR beta chain was determined in a study of T cells in localized non-small cell lung cancer. Overall study results and limits: Adjacent lung held a median roughly 56 of the top 100 tumor clones. Because only a single region of the tumor was sequenced, heterogeneity remains possible. Uninvolved adjacent lung showed peak T cell clonality, exceeding tumor.

As to this clone: Its antigen remains unknown.

Germline-derived CDR1 and CDR2 are SGHAT and FQNNGV. J lost 0 bases, V lost 2 bases, and 2 bases had no gene match. The CDR3 sequence is 15 residues long. Clones were sequenced by immunoSEQ multiplex PCR, and TCRdb holds only the in-frame ones, with some missing. The sample lists 70,000 to 85,000 clones; approximately 88% were seen once. The chain couples TRBV11-2 to TRBJ2-3; 7 bases map to TRBD2. The sample consisted of peripheral blood, taken before any cancer treatment. This receptor was identified in a female donor over 55 with stage I lung adenocarcinoma. The CDR3 coding sequence is TGTGCCAGCAGCTTAACGGGGGGAAGCACAGATACGCAGTATTTT. Its protein is CASSLTGGSTDTQYF. The full variable domain, in which reference TRBV11-2 and TRBJ2-3 provide the parts outside the CDR3, is EAGVAQSPRYKIIEKRQSVAFWCNPISGHATLYWYQQILGQGPKLLIQFQNNGVVDDSQLPKDRFSAERLKGVDSTLKIQPAKLEDSAVYLCASSLTGGSTDTQYFGPGTRLTVL.